This entry features one T cell receptor beta chain sequence. Antigen specificity is unknown. Sequencing templates came from extracted RNA that was reverse transcribed into cDNA. The protocol was immunoSEQ multiplex PCR, while the TCRdb copy is restricted to in-frame clones and leaves out a portion. The top ten hold about 5.5% of the sample, which has 200,000 or so clones, roughly 64% seen once. This record belongs to a study of CD8+ T cells in alopecia areata. Study findings and constraints: In scalp samples, resident alphabeta T cells of normal skin are also sequenced. Numerous expanded lesional clones remained in scalp and blood during tofacitinib. Both scalp clonality and the expanded CD8+ clones among the top 100 showed a significant decrease with tofacitinib.

Stated treatment: oral pan-JAK inhibitor, 5-10 mg twice daily. The specimen was CD4+ T cells sorted from blood, collected at week 24, from a patient treated with tofacitinib. This clonotype originated in a human donor with alopecia areata.

The CDR3 protein is CASSLFGGTNEKLFF. The CDR3 DNA sequence: TGTGCCAGCAGCTTATTTGGGGGGACTAATGAAAAACTGTTTTTT. This rearrangement joins TRBV7-2 to TRBJ1-4; a weak D match, TRBD1 (5 bases). The V and J ends lost 2 bases and 2 bases respectively, with 9 bases between them. The CDR3 is made up of 15 amino acids. Germline V gene data show CDR1 as SGHTA and CDR2 as FQGNSA.